The sample holds one count of the clone carrying this TCR beta chain. Its antigen is unidentified. This entry comes from a study of cytotoxic CD8 clonotypes in ibrutinib-treated CLL. Overall study findings and caveats: Baseline clonality, above age-matched healthy donor levels, tracked circulating CD8+ T-cell counts. Clonality increased at ibrutinib response and stayed stable in sustained remission. At progression, however, it fell back toward baseline.

Germline CDR1 is SGHRS and CDR2 is YFSETQ. The CDR3 consists of 13 residues. The trim removed 6 bases at V and 7 bases at J, leaving 7 bases unmatched. Sequencing used immunoSEQ multiplex PCR; TCRdb keeps in-frame clones, though not all of them. The repertoire consists of over 25,000 clones, with around 76% occurring once and the leading ten covering approximately 50%. The sample was PBMCs, taken after 36 months of ibrutinib treatment. The receptor was isolated from a human donor with chronic lymphocytic leukemia. The chain employs TRBV5-1 and TRBJ1-2; 9 nucleotides match TRBD1. CDR3 protein: CASKQGANLGYTF. In DNA form, the CDR3 reads TGCGCCAGCAAACAGGGGGCCAATCTTGGCTACACCTTC.